This is a list of T cell receptor beta chains from one sample in a study of OX40 agonist ivuxolimab in advanced cancers. Libraries were prepared by immunoSEQ multiplex PCR; TCRdb keeps only in-frame clonotypes and omits some of them. This table holds around 56,000 clones, about 89% found once. Source: CD4+ or CD8+ T cells sorted from blood, taken in a trial of the OX40 agonist ivuxolimab. These receptors were taken from an adult with an advanced solid tumor such as melanoma, head and neck, liver or kidney cancer. Both conserved end residues are part of each CDR3. D genes are given only for firm matches. Size values are once, few and many counts, or a class for expanded clones, and some rows have none.

>-|TRBD1|TRBJ1-2|TRBV12-5
TGTGCTAGTGGGACAGGGGGCGGTTATGGCTACACCTTC
CASGTGGGYGYTF
>-|TRBD2|TRBJ2-7|TRBV18
TGTGCCAGCTCACCACCGTCAGCGGGGAGCTCCTACGAGCAGTACTTC
CASSPPSAGSSYEQYF
>-|-|TRBJ1-2|TRBV25-1
TGTGCCAGCAGTGAATATGGAGGGTCGGACTATGGCTACACCTTC
CASSEYGGSDYGYTF
>-|TRBD2|TRBJ2-3|TRBV19
TGTGCCAGTAGTATGAGCCTAGCGGGAAGCACAGATACGCAGTATTTT
CASSMSLAGSTDTQYF
>-|-|TRBJ1-4|TRBV9
TGTGCCAGCAGCGCCAGAGCAACTAATGAAAAACTGTTTTTT
CASSARATNEKLFF
>-|-|TRBJ1-5|TRBV15
TGTGCCACCAGCCCTGGGGGGGTCTATCAGCCCCAGCATTTT
CATSPGGVYQPQHF
>-|-|TRBJ2-1|TRBV29-1
TGCAGCGTTGTGCGGTCCGGGGATGAGCAGTTCTTC
CSVVRSGDEQFF
>-|-|TRBJ1-5|TRBV28
TGTGCCAGCAGTTTAGTGGGGTACAATCAGCCCCAGCATTTT
CASSLVGYNQPQHF
>-|TRBD2|TRBJ2-3|TRBV5-4
TGTGCCAGCAGCCCGGGACTAGCGGGAGGCCCGGCCACAGATACGCAGTATTTT
CASSPGLAGGPATDTQYF
>-|TRBD2|TRBJ2-7|TRBV7-4
TGTGCCAGCAGCTTAGATAGCGGGAGGGCAGCGTACGAGCAGTACTTC
CASSLDSGRAAYEQYF
>-|-|TRBJ2-7|TRBV9
TGTGCCAGCAGCGTAGAAGTGGGAGCGCTCTACGAGCAGTACTTC
CASSVEVGALYEQYF
>-|-|TRBJ1-1|TRBV4-3
TGCGCCAGCAGCCAAGAAGGCGGGTTTGAAGCTTTCTTT
CASSQEGGFEAFF
>-|TRBD2|TRBJ2-7|TRBV2
TGTGCCAGCAGCACGGGACTAGCGTCCTACGAGCAGTACTTC
CASSTGLASYEQYF
>-|-|TRBJ1-1|TRBV5-6
TGTGCCAGCAACAGGGAGGTGGGCACTGAAGCTTTCTTT
CASNREVGTEAFF
>-|TRBD1|TRBJ2-1|TRBV7-3
TGTGCCAGCAGCTTAAGGGGACAGGGTATGGGTGAGCAGTTCTTC
CASSLRGQGMGEQFF
>-|TRBD2|TRBJ2-7|TRBV28
TGTGCCAGCAGTTTCCTAGCGGGAGGGCCTGGGGAGCAGTACTTC
CASSFLAGGPGEQYF
>-|TRBD2|TRBJ2-1|TRBV6-5
TGTGCCACCCGGACTAGCGGGGTCGGTGAGCAGTTCTTC
CATRTSGVGEQFF
>-|TRBD1|TRBJ1-3|TRBV5-6
TGTGCCAGCAGACCGGGACAGGGAGGAAACACCATATATTTT
CASRPGQGGNTIYF
>-|-|TRBJ2-1|TRBV9
TGTGCCAGCAGCGTAGAGCCGAGCTCCTACAATGAGCAGTTCTTC
CASSVEPSSYNEQFF
>-|-|TRBJ2-3|TRBV2
TGTGCCAGCAGTGAATGGCGGAACACAGATACGCAGTATTTT
CASSEWRNTDTQYF
>-|TRBD2|TRBJ2-3|TRBV2
TGTGCCAGCAGGGTCCTGGGACTAGCCACAGATACGCAGTATTTT
CASRVLGLATDTQYF
>-|-|TRBJ1-1|TRBV4-1
TGCGCCAGCAGCCAAGATCCGGGGCTTGGCACTGAAGCTTTCTTT
CASSQDPGLGTEAFF
>-|TRBD1|TRBJ1-2|TRBV6-6
TGTGCCAGCAGTTCCGGACAGGGCGGATCTATCTACACCTTC
CASSSGQGGSIYTF
>-|TRBD2|TRBJ2-1|TRBV6-4
TGTGCCAGCAGTGAGGCGGGACTACCTTACAATGAGCAGTTCTTC
CASSEAGLPYNEQFF
>-|-|TRBJ1-5|TRBV28
TGTGCCAGCAGTCCCCCCCAGCATTTT
CASSPPQHF
>-|-|TRBJ1-6|TRBV5-6
TGTGCCAGCAGCCTGAGGAATGTACCTCTCCACTTT
CASSLRNVPLHF
>-|TRBD1|TRBJ1-2|TRBV7-9
TGTGCCAGCAGAGTGACAGGGATAGGATATGGCTACACCTTC
CASRVTGIGYGYTF
>-|TRBD1|TRBJ2-7|TRBV5-1
TGCGCCAGCAGTACCTGGGGACAGGGAGTGGACGAGCAGTACTTC
CASSTWGQGVDEQYF
>-|TRBD2|TRBJ2-7|TRBV7-2
TGTGCCAGCAGCTTGGGGCGGGAGGACGAGCAGTACTTC
CASSLGREDEQYF
>-|TRBD2|TRBJ2-7|TRBV2
TGTGCCAGCACTATGGGACTAGCGGGAGGGCCTTACGAGCAGTACTTC
CASTMGLAGGPYEQYF
>-|TRBD2|TRBJ2-1|TRBV11-3
TGTGCCAGCAGCTACGGACTAGCGGGAGGGCCGGGGAAGGATGAGCAGTTCTTC
CASSYGLAGGPGKDEQFF
>-|TRBD2|TRBJ2-7|TRBV2
TGTGCCAGCAGTCATCCGGGACTAGCGCGCTACGAGCAGTACTTC
CASSHPGLARYEQYF
>-|TRBD2|TRBJ2-7|TRBV27
TGTGCCAGCAGCTACGGGGACTTCAATAGCGGGAGGACCTACGAGCAGTACTTC
CASSYGDFNSGRTYEQYF
>-|-|TRBJ1-5|TRBV6-1
TGTGCCAGCAGTGAAGCGGCCCATCAGCCCCAGCATTTT
CASSEAAHQPQHF
>-|-|TRBJ2-4|TRBV5-6
TGTGCCAGCAGCGTTAGGATAGCCAAAAACATTCAGTACTTC
CASSVRIAKNIQYF
>-|-|TRBJ2-6|TRBV5-5
TGTGCCAGTACTTATGACTCTGGGGCCAACGTCCTGACTTTC
CASTYDSGANVLTF
>-|-|TRBJ2-2|TRBV7-2
TGTGCCAGCGGCCGTCAGACTAGGTTTACCACCGGGGAGCTGTTTTTT
CASGRQTRFTTGELFF
>few|TRBD2|TRBJ2-5|TRBV6-5
TGTGCCAGCAGTTACTCGACCGGGAGGACGCAAGAGACCCAGTACTTC
CASSYSTGRTQETQYF
>-|TRBD2|TRBJ2-7|TRBV10-3
TGTGCCAGCAGTTTAACCGGACTAGTCGGGGAGCAGTACTTC
CASSLTGLVGEQYF
>-|-|TRBJ2-2|TRBV2
TGTGCCAGCAGTGAGGGAATTTGGACCGGGGAGCTGTTTTTT
CASSEGIWTGELFF
>-|TRBD1|TRBJ1-5|TRBV6-6
TGTGCCAGCAGTTGGGATGGGACAGGTGTAAATCAGCCCCAGCATTTT
CASSWDGTGVNQPQHF
>once|-|TRBJ1-3|TRBV6-6
TGTGCCACTGGTTCTGGAAACACCATATATTTT
CATGSGNTIYF
>-|TRBD1|TRBJ1-3|TRBV5-6
TGTGCCAGCAGCGCCCCCGGGACAGCCTCTGGAAACACCATATATTTT
CASSAPGTASGNTIYF
>-|-|TRBJ1-6|TRBV25-1
TGTGCCAGCAGTCACAGGCTGAATAATTCACCCCTCCACTTT
CASSHRLNNSPLHF
>-|-|TRBJ2-1|TRBV7-2
TGTGCCAGCAGCCCCCTAACAGGGCTTGAGCAGTTCTTC
CASSPLTGLEQFF
>-|-|TRBJ2-7|TRBV5-1
TGCGCCAGCAGCTTGGGTTGGGGGGCGCGACACGAGCAGTACTTC
CASSLGWGARHEQYF
>-|TRBD2|TRBJ2-1|TRBV14
TGTGCCAGCAGCCGGACAAAGTTCCAGCGGGAGTACAATGAGCAGTTCTTC
CASSRTKFQREYNEQFF
>-|TRBD1|TRBJ2-7|TRBV5-1
TGCGCCAGCAGCCCCGGACAGGTGTTATACGAGCAGTACTTC
CASSPGQVLYEQYF
>-|TRBD1|TRBJ2-2|TRBV28
TGTGCCAGCATTCCCGGGACAGGGGACACCGGGGAGCTGTTTTTT
CASIPGTGDTGELFF
>once|TRBD1|TRBJ2-2|TRBV19
TGTGCCAGTAGTACCCAACGTCCCGGGACAGGGGGGGCCGGGGAGCTGTTTTTT
CASSTQRPGTGGAGELFF
>-|-|TRBJ2-7|TRBV5-1
TGCGCCAGCAGCACCGGGATCACCTACGAGCAGTACTTC
CASSTGITYEQYF
>-|TRBD1|TRBJ2-1|TRBV28
TGTGCCAGCAGTTTACCCGGGACAGGGATCCACAATGAGCAGTTCTTC
CASSLPGTGIHNEQFF
>-|-|TRBJ2-7|TRBV11-3
TGTGCCAGTAGAAGGTGCGAGCAGTACTTC
CASRRCEQYF